The sequence of this T cell receptor (beta chain) was determined in a study of T-cell reconstitution after alpha-beta-depleted transplantation in children. Study-level results: T-cell counts and diversity at one year post-transplant came mainly from newly produced T cells. There were reportedly several hundred expanded graft clones from which alpha-beta T cells came about two months after transplant. Surviving thymic progenitors and recipient T cells were the source of high TCRbeta diversity at day 60 in some patients.

This clonotype has a handful of counts. As yet, its antigen is unknown. Using unique molecular identifiers, the investigators prepared the TCRbeta library. TCRdb redid the calling of the PCR reads with MiXCR, one entry per CDR3 protein. The sample lists 700,000 to 950,000 distinct CDR3 sequences, less than 20% occurring once. V lost 5 bases, J lost 2 bases, and 7 bases stayed unmatched. The CDR3 consists of 16 residues. This clonotype was obtained from a male patient aged 10-17 years who had a stem cell transplant for acute lymphoblastic leukemia, so the T cells may come from the graft donor. The genes are TRBV12-3 or TRBV12-4 and TRBJ2-7; 12 bases align to TRBD2. The input for sequencing was PBMCs, mostly from graft donor cells, taken 360 days after TCRalphabeta/CD19-depleted stem cell transplant. The CDR3 DNA reads as TGTGCCAGCAGTCCCCGGACTAGCGGGAAACCCTACGAGCAGTACTTC. It is translated as CASSPRTSGKPYEQYF.